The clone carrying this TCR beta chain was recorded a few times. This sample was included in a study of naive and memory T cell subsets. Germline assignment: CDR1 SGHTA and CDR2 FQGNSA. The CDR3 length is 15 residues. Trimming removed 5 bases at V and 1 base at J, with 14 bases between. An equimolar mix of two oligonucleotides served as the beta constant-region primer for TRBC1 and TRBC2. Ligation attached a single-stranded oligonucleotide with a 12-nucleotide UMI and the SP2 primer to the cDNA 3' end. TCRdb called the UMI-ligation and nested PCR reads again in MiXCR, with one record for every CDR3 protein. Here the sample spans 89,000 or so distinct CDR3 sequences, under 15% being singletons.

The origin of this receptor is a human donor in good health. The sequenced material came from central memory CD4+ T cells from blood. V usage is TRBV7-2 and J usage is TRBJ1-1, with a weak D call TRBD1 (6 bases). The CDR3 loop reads CASSPRAGENTEAFF. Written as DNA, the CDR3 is TGTGCCAGCAGCCCCCGGGCAGGGGAGAACACTGAAGCTTTCTTT.